This T cell receptor (beta chain) originates from a study of blood T cell repertoires in COVID-19. About the study: The United States, Italy and Spain supplied acute and convalescent COVID-19 samples. Sources were T cells, B-cell-depleted T cells, or PBMCs; the material itself was cDNA or gDNA.

The CDR3 is 14 amino acids. The germline CDR1 and CDR2 sequences are MNHNY and SVGAGI (reference sequence). Trimming shortened V by 4 bases and J by 3 bases, and 12 bases separated the two germline ends. Source study methods: Amplification of reference gene primers was used by the study to estimate nucleated cell counts. Profiling relied on immunoSEQ multiplex PCR, and the TCRdb table lists in-frame clones only, not all of them. That table furnishes V, J and clone size, whereas the DNA furnished D and trimming. The repertoire has hundreds of thousands of clones, around 82% of them found once; the top ten carry roughly 2.6%.

The receptor was isolated from a woman aged 35 to 49 with active or convalescent COVID-19. This chain links TRBV6-6 with TRBJ1-2; TRBD1 might be the D (6 bases). The specimen was peripheral blood. The CDR3 DNA reads as TGTGCCAGCAGTTTGGACAGTTCATACTATGGCTACACCTTC. It encodes CASSLDSSYYGYTF.